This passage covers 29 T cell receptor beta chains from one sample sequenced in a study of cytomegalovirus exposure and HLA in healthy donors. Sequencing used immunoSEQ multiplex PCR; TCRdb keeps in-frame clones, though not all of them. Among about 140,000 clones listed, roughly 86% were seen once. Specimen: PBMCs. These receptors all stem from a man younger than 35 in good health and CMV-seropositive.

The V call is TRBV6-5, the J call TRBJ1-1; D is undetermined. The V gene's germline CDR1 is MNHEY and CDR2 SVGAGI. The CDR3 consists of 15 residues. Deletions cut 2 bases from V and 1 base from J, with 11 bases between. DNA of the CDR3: TGTGCCAGCAGTTACCGTGGGGAGTGGAACACTGAAGCTTTCTTT. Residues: CASSYRGEWNTEAFF.

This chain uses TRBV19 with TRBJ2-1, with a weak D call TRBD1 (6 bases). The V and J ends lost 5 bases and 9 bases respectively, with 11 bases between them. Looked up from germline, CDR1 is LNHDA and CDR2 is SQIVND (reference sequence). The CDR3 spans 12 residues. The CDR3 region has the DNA TGTGCCAGTAGTCCCGGGACAATTGAGCAGTTCTTC. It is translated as CASSPGTIEQFF.

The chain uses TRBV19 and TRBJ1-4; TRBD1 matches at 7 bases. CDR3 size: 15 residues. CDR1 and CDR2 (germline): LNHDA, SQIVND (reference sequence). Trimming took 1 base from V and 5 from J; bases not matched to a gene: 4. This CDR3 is CASSIVGQVNEKLFF. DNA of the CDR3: TGTGCCAGTAGTATAGTAGGACAGGTGAATGAAAAACTGTTTTTT.

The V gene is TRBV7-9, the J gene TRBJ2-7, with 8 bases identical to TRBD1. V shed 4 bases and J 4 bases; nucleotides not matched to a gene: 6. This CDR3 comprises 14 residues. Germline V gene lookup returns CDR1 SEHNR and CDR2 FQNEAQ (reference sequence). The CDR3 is CASSSTGARYEQYF. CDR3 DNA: TGTGCCAGCAGCTCGACAGGGGCCCGTTACGAGCAGTACTTC.

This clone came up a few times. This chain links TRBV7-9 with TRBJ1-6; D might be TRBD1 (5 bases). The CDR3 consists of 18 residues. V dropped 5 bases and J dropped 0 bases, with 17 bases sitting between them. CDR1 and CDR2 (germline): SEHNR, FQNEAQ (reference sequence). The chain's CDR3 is CASSLQGYFSSYNSPLHF. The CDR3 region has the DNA TGTGCCAGCAGCCTCCAGGGTTATTTCAGCTCCTATAATTCACCCCTCCACTTT.

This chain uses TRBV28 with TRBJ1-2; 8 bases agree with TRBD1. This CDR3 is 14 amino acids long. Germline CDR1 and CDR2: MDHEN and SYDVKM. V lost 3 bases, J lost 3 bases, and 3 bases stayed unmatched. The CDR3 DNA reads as TGTGCCAGCAGTTTTCAGGGGGCGTACTATGGCTACACCTTC. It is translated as CASSFQGAYYGYTF.

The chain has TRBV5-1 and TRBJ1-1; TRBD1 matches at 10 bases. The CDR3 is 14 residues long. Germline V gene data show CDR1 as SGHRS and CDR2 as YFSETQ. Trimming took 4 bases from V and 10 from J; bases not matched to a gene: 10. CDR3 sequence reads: CASSTTPGQGRAFF. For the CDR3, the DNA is TGCGCCAGCAGCACTACCCCGGGACAGGGGCGAGCTTTCTTT.

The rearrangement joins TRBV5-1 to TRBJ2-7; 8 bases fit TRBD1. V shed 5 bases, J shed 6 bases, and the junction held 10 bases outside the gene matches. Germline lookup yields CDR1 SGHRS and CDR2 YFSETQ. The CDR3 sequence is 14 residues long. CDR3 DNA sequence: TGCGCCAGCAGGCCCCAGGGGGCTTTTGGCGAGCAGTACTTC. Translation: CASRPQGAFGEQYF. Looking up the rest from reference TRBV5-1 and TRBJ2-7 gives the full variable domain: KAGVTQTPRYLIKTRGQQVTLSCSPISGHRSVSWYQQTPGQGLQFLFEYFSETQRNKGNFPGRFSGRQFSNSRSEMNVSTLELGDSALYLCASRPQGAFGEQYFGPGTRLTVT.

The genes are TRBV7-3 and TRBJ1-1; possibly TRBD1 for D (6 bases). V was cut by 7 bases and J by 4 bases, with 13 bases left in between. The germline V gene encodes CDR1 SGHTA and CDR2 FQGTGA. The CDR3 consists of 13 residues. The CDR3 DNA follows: TGTGCCAGCACCATAGGGGGAACCACTGAAGCTTTCTTT. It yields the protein CASTIGGTTEAFF.

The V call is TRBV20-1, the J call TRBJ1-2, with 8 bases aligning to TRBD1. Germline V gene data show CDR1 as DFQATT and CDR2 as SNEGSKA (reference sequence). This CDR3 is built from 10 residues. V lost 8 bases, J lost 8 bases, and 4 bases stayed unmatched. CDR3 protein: CSPTGGGYTF. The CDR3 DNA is TGCAGTCCCACAGGGGGGGGCTACACCTTC.

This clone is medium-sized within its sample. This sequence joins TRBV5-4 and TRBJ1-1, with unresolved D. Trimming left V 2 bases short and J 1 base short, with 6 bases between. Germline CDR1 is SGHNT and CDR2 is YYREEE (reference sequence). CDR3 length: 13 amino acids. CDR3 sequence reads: CASSFVENTEAFF. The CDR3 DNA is TGTGCCAGCAGCTTTGTAGAGAACACTGAAGCTTTCTTT.

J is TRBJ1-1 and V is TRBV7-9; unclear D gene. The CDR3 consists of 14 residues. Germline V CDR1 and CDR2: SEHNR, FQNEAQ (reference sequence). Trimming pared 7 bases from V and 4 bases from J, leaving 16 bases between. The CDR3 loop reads CASTLTRESTEAFF. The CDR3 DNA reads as TGTGCCAGCACCCTTACACGGGAGAGCACTGAAGCTTTCTTT.

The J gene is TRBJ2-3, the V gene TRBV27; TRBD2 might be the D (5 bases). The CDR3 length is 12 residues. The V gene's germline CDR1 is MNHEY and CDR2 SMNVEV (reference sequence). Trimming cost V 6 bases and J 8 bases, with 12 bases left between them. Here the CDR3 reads CASRPPSGTQYF. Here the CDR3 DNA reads TGTGCCAGCAGACCTCCAAGCGGTACGCAGTATTTT.

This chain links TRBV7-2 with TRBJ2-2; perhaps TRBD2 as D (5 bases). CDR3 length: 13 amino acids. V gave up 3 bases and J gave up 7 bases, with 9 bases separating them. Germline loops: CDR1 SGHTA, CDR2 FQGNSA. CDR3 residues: CASSFGVRGELFF. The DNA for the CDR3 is TGTGCCAGCAGCTTCGGGGTCCGCGGGGAGCTGTTTTTT.

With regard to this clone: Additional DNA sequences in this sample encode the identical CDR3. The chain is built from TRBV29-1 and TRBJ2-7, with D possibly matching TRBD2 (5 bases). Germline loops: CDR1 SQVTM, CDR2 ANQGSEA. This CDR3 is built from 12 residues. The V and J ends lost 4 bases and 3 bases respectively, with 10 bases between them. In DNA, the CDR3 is TGCAGCGTTGGCGGAGGTAGCTACGAGCAGTACTTC. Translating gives CSVGGGSYEQYF.

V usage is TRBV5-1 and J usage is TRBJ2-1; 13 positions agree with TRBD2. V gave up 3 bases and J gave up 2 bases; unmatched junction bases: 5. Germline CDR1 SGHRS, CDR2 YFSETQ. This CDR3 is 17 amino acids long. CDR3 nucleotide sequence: TGCGCCAGCAGCTGGGGGGGACTAGCGGGAACCTACAATGAGCAGTTCTTC. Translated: CASSWGGLAGTYNEQFF.

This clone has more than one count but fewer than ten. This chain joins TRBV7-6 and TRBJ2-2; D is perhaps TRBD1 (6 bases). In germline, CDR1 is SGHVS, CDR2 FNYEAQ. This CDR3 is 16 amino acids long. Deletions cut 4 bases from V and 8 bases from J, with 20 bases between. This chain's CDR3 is CASSSQGHHLGGELFF. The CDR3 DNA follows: TGTGCCAGCAGCTCCCAGGGACATCACCTAGGGGGGGAGCTGTTTTTT.

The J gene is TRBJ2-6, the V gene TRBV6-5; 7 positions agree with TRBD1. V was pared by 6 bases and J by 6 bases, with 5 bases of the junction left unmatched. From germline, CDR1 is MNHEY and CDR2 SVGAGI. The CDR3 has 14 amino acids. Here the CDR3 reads CASRNRGEANVLTF. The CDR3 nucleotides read TGTGCCAGCAGAAACAGGGGCGAGGCCAACGTCCTGACTTTC.

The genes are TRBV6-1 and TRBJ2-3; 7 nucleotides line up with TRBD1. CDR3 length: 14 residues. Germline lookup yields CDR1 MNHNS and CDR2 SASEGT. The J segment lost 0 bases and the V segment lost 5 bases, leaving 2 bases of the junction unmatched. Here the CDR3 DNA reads TGTGCCAGCAGTCGACAGGGTAGCACAGATACGCAGTATTTT. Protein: CASSRQGSTDTQYF.

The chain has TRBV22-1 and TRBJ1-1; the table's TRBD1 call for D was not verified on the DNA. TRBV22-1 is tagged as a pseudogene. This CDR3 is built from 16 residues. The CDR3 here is CPGSPRFKTGRTEAFF. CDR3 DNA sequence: TGTCCTGGGAGCCCAAGATTCAAGACAGGGCGCACTGAAGCTTTCTTT.

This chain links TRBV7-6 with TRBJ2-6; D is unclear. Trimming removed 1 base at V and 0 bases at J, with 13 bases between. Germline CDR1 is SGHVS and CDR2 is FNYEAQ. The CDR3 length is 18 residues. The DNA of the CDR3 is TGTGCCAGCAGCTTAGATGCCAGGTTATCCTCTGGGGCCAACGTCCTGACTTTC. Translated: CASSLDARLSSGANVLTF.

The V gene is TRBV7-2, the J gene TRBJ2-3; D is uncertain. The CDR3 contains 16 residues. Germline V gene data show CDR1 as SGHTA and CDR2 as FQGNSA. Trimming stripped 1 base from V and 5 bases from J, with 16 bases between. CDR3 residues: CASSLVGTALGDTQYF. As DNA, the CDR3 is TGTGCCAGCAGCTTAGTAGGTACAGCCTTGGGAGATACGCAGTATTTT.

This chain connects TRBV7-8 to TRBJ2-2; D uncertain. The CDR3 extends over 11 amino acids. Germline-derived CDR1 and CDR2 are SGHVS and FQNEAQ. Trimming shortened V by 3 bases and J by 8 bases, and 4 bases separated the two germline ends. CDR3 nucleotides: TGTGCCAGCAGCTTCGGGGGGGAGCTGTTTTTT. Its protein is CASSFGGELFF.

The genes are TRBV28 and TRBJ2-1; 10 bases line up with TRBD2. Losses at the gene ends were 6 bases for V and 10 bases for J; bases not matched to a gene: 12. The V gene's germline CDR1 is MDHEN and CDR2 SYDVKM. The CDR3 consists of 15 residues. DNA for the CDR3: TGTGCCAGCAGCCCTGAGCGGGGGGGATTCCGGGAGCAGTTCTTC. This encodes CASSPERGGFREQFF.

The CDR3 loop is CASSPPLTGWYTEAFF. The CDR3 region has the DNA TGTGCCAGCTCACCACCGTTGACGGGATGGTACACTGAAGCTTTCTTT. J is TRBJ1-1 and V is TRBV18, with D hard to call. Trimming left V 0 bases short and J 3 bases short, with 14 bases between. CDR1 KGHSH and CDR2 LQKENI come from the germline V gene. This CDR3 spans 16 amino acids.

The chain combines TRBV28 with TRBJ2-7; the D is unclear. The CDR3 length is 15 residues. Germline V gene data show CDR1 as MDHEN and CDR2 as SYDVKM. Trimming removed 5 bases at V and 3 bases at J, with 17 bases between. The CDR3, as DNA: TGTGCCAGCAGTGTAACCTACCCCTCTTTCTACGAGCAGTACTTC. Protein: CASSVTYPSFYEQYF.

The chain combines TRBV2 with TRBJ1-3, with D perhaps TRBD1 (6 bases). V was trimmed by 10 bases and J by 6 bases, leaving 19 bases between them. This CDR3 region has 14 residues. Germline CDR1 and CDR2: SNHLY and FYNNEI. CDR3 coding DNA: TGTGCCACCCAACCGCTTAAGGGGGAAAACACCATATATTTT. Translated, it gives CATQPLKGENTIYF.

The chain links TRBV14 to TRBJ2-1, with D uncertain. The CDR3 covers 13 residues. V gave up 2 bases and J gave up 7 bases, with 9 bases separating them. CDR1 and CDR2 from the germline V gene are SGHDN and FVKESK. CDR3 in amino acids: CASSQRPRNEQFF. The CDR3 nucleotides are TGTGCCAGCAGCCAACGGCCGAGGAATGAGCAGTTCTTC.

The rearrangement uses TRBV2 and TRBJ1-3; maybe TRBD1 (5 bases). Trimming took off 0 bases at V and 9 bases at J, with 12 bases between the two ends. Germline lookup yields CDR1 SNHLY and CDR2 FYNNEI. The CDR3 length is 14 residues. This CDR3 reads CASSEARGEATIYF. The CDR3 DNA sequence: TGTGCCAGCAGTGAAGCGCGGGGGGAAGCCACCATATATTTT.